These 26 T cell receptor beta chains share one sample of origin, sequenced in a study of T cell responses to AZD1222 COVID-19 vaccine (dated by TCRdb to about 2021). The library was made by the immunoSEQ multiplex PCR assay. Held by TCRdb, this immuneACCESS table contains in-frame sequences only and omits some clones. Under half of the omission traces to an unresolved V gene where checked; the cause of the rest is unknown. This sample is represented by about 100,000 clones; approximately 91% of them were singletons. The leading ten clones occupy around 8.4% of the sample. The time point label, as the study defines it: about 28 days (+/-7) after the second vaccine dose. The sample in question was peripheral blood, obtained 28 days after the second AZD1222 dose. Source of these receptors: an adult who received the AZD1222 COVID-19 vaccine.

CDR3 sequence: CSATSPGQGYF. The CDR3 nucleotides read TGCAGTGCTACCTCTCCGGGACAGGGGTACTTC. The chain is built from TRBV20-1 and TRBJ2-4; 9 nucleotides align to TRBD1. Germline V CDR1 and CDR2: DFQATT, SNEGSKA (reference sequence). This CDR3 has 11 residues. J was trimmed by 15 bases and V by 4 bases; bases with no gene match: 7.

This clone occurred once. The chain has TRBV7-9 and TRBJ1-3, with unresolved D. The CDR3 is 13 amino acids. V gave up 3 bases and J gave up 4 bases, with 7 bases separating them. Germline-derived CDR1 and CDR2 are SEHNR and FQNEAQ (reference sequence). The CDR3 region is CASSLTEGNTIYF. The DNA of the CDR3 is TGTGCCAGCAGCTTGACTGAAGGAAACACCATATATTTT.

The J gene is TRBJ2-5, the V gene TRBV28; 11 nucleotides align to TRBD2. Germline V gives CDR1 MDHEN, CDR2 SYDVKM. The CDR3 runs to 14 residues. The V segment lost 4 bases and the J segment 4 bases; nucleotides outside the gene matches: 2. Written as DNA, the CDR3 is TGTGCCAGCAGTTCCGGACTAGCGGGAGAGACCCAGTACTTC. It codes for CASSSGLAGETQYF. The full variable domain, completed using reference TRBV28 and TRBJ2-5, is DVKVTQSSRYLVKRTGEKVFLECVQDMDHENMFWYRQDPGLGLRLIYFSYDVKMKEKGDIPEGYSVSREKKERFSLILESASTNQTSMYLCASSSGLAGETQYFGPGTRLLVL.

Here the CDR3 reads CASSLDARGTYEQYF. The CDR3 DNA is TGTGCCAGCAGCTTAGACGCCCGGGGAACCTACGAGCAGTACTTC. V gene TRBV11-2 combines with J gene TRBJ2-7; TRBD2 is a possible D gene (5 bases). Germline V gene data show CDR1 as SGHAT and CDR2 as FQNNGV. V lost 0 bases and J 2 bases, leaving 11 bases between the germline ends. The CDR3 contains 15 residues.

This sequence joins TRBV28 and TRBJ1-1; 7 bases match TRBD1. Germline V CDR1 and CDR2: MDHEN, SYDVKM. V gave up 6 bases and J gave up 8 bases; unmatched junction bases: 3. The CDR3 covers 11 residues. CDR3 DNA: TGTGCCAGCAGCCTGGACAGGGAAGCTTTCTTT. This gives the protein CASSLDREAFF.

The CDR3 DNA is TGTGCCAGCAGCTTAAGTATGGACTCGGTCCGCGAGCAGTACTTC. Protein sequence: CASSLSMDSVREQYF. The V call is TRBV7-2, the J call TRBJ2-7; TRBD2 is a possible D gene (5 bases). Germline-derived CDR1 and CDR2 are SGHTA and FQGNSA. This CDR3 has 15 residues. The ends were cut back, 2 bases at V and 6 bases at J, with 17 bases in the middle. Complete variable domain (other parts from reference TRBV7-2 and TRBJ2-7): GAGVSQSPSNKVTEKGKDVELRCDPISGHTALYWYRQSLGQGLEFLIYFQGNSAPDKSGLPSDRFSAERTGGSVSTLTIQRTQQEDSAVYLCASSLSMDSVREQYFGPGTRLTVT.

The gene calls are TRBV6-5 and TRBJ2-7, with D perhaps assigned TRBD1 or TRBD2 (5 bases each). The CDR3 spans 11 residues. Germline V gene sequence: CDR1 MNHEY, CDR2 SVGAGI. V dropped 6 bases and J dropped 2 bases, with 5 bases sitting between them. CDR3: CASRGPYEQYF. DNA for the CDR3: TGTGCCAGCAGGGGACCCTACGAGCAGTACTTC.

This sequence joins TRBV27 and TRBJ1-1, with D possibly matching TRBD1 (6 bases). Germline V CDR1 and CDR2: MNHEY, SMNVEV (reference sequence). CDR3 length: 13 amino acids. V was pared by 6 bases and J by 3 bases, with 11 bases between. The CDR3 coding sequence is TGTGCCAGCAGCATAAACAGGGACACTGAAGCTTTCTTT. Protein: CASSINRDTEAFF.

The V gene is TRBV5-1, the J gene TRBJ2-2; D is tentatively TRBD1 or TRBD2 (5 bases each). The V and J ends lost 5 bases and 5 bases respectively, with 13 bases between them. Germline values: CDR1 SGHRS, CDR2 YFSETQ. This CDR3 has 14 residues. CDR3 in amino acids: CASRDRGATGELFF. The CDR3 DNA follows: TGCGCCAGCAGAGATAGGGGAGCAACCGGGGAGCTGTTTTTT.

The chain carries TRBV10-2 and TRBJ1-5; D might be TRBD1 (6 bases). Looked up from germline, CDR1 is WSHSY and CDR2 is SAAADI. This CDR3 is 14 amino acids long. The V and J ends lost 0 bases and 10 bases respectively, with 13 bases between them. CDR3 in amino acids: CASSESEWGAPQHF. Here the CDR3 DNA reads TGCGCCAGCAGTGAGTCGGAATGGGGGGCTCCCCAGCATTTT.

The chain links TRBV6-2 or TRBV6-3 to TRBJ1-1, with TRBD1 as a possible D gene (6 bases). CDR1 is MNHEY, CDR2 SVGEGT, per germline. Trimming took off 5 bases at V and 7 bases at J, with 14 bases between the two ends. CDR3 length: 13 amino acids. The CDR3 loop is CASSDPGADEAFF. The CDR3 nucleotides read TGTGCCAGCAGTGACCCGGGGGCGGATGAAGCTTTCTTT.

The table lists this clone with a count of one. The chain combines TRBV5-4 with TRBJ2-7, with D tentatively TRBD2 (6 bases). Deletions cut 4 bases from V and 0 bases from J, with 14 bases between. The CDR3 sequence is 15 residues long. Germline-derived CDR1 and CDR2 are SGHNT and YYREEE (reference sequence). The CDR3 is CASSLGTLSSYEQYF. The CDR3, as DNA: TGTGCCAGCAGCCTAGGGACTTTGAGCTCCTACGAGCAGTACTTC.

The CDR3 coding sequence is TGTGCCAGCAGCCCTCCCGGGACAGGGCTCAATGAGCAGTTCTTC. Translating it yields CASSPPGTGLNEQFF. The J gene is TRBJ2-1, the V gene TRBV5-6, with 9 bases identical to TRBD1. Germline V gene lookup returns CDR1 SGHDT and CDR2 YYEEEE. CDR3 length: 15 amino acids. The V segment lost 4 bases and the J segment 6 bases; nucleotides outside the gene matches: 8.

V is TRBV11-2 and J is TRBJ2-3; no firm D call. Germline V gene lookup returns CDR1 SGHAT and CDR2 FQNNGV. The CDR3 consists of 12 residues. Trimming took 1 base from V and 3 from J, leaving 2 bases between them. This CDR3 is CASSLGTDTQYF. Written as DNA, the CDR3 is TGTGCCAGCAGCTTAGGGACAGATACGCAGTATTTT.

V is TRBV2 and J is TRBJ2-7; TRBD2 matches 7 bases. Germline CDR1 and CDR2: SNHLY and FYNNEI. The CDR3 is 12 residues long. Trimming cost V 8 bases and J 4 bases; bases outside gene matches: 5. The CDR3 sequence: CASYGGRYEQYF. CDR3 DNA sequence: TGTGCCAGCTACGGGGGGAGGTACGAGCAGTACTTC.

The sample holds one count of this clone. V and J are TRBV15 and TRBJ1-4, with 7 bases identical to TRBD1. CDR1 is LNHNV and CDR2 is YYDKDF in the germline V gene (reference sequence). The CDR3 covers 17 residues. The V segment lost 1 base and the J segment 0 bases; nucleotides outside the gene matches: 5. The CDR3 loop reads CATSRARGTATNEKLFF. The CDR3 nucleotides are TGTGCCACCAGCAGAGCTCGGGGGACAGCAACTAATGAAAAACTGTTTTTT.

J is TRBJ1-3 and V is TRBV6-6; no definite D call. Trimming removed 2 bases at V and 4 bases at J, with 15 bases between. Germline CDR1 and CDR2: MNHNY and SVGAGI (reference sequence). CDR3 length: 16 amino acids. CDR3 in DNA: TGTGCCAGCAGTTACGAAAGCCCCAAGCAGGGAAACACCATATATTTT. Amino acid sequence: CASSYESPKQGNTIYF.

J is TRBJ2-3 and V is TRBV29-1, with D possibly TRBD2 on 5 matching bases. The CDR3 length is 14 residues. CDR1 and CDR2 from the germline V gene are SQVTM and ANQGSEA. The germline V and J ends were trimmed by 6 bases and 1 base, with 14 bases remaining between them. The CDR3 spells CSVGVAGRTDTQYF. In DNA, the CDR3 is TGCAGCGTGGGAGTCGCGGGCCGCACAGATACGCAGTATTTT.

V is TRBV28 and J is TRBJ2-3; D ambiguous. V lost 7 bases, J lost 4 bases, and 18 bases lay in between. Germline-derived CDR1 and CDR2 are MDHEN and SYDVKM. The CDR3 runs to 15 residues. CDR3 nucleotide sequence: TGTGCCAGCACCACGACCCTGCCAGTCCCAGATACGCAGTATTTT. Translating gives CASTTTLPVPDTQYF. The whole variable domain, filled in from reference TRBV28 and TRBJ2-3, reads DVKVTQSSRYLVKRTGEKVFLECVQDMDHENMFWYRQDPGLGLRLIYFSYDVKMKEKGDIPEGYSVSREKKERFSLILESASTNQTSMYLCASTTTLPVPDTQYFGPGTRLTVL.

This chain uses TRBV15 with TRBJ1-3, with D perhaps TRBD1 (6 bases). Germline CDR1 reads LNHNV; CDR2 reads YYDKDF (reference sequence). This CDR3 comprises 16 residues. Trimming pared 3 bases from V and 0 bases from J, leaving 12 bases between. The CDR3 protein is CATSRDRHPSGNTIYF. The DNA for the CDR3 is TGTGCCACCAGCAGGGACAGACACCCCTCTGGAAACACCATATATTTT.

This chain joins TRBV5-1 and TRBJ2-1, with 7 nucleotides matching TRBD2. Germline loops: CDR1 SGHRS, CDR2 YFSETQ. Trimming cost V 0 bases and J 4 bases; bases outside gene matches: 4. This CDR3 is 15 amino acids long. CDR3 sequence reads: CASSLAGGGYNEQFF. Here the CDR3 DNA reads TGCGCCAGCAGCTTGGCCGGCGGGGGTTACAATGAGCAGTTCTTC.

The V gene is TRBV6-6, the J gene TRBJ1-2, with no clear D. Trimming shortened V by 10 bases and J by 4 bases, and 16 bases separated the two germline ends. CDR1 and CDR2 from the germline V gene are MNHNY and SVGAGI (reference sequence). The CDR3 length is 13 residues. CDR3: CATQASRVYGYTF. The CDR3 bases are TGTGCCACCCAAGCCAGTAGAGTCTATGGCTACACCTTC.

CDR3 in DNA: TGTGCCACCAGCAGATCGGGACAAACCTACGAGCAGTACTTC. Translating it yields CATSRSGQTYEQYF. The V and J genes are TRBV15 and TRBJ2-7, with D tentatively TRBD1 (6 bases). CDR1 is LNHNV and CDR2 is YYDKDF in the germline V gene (reference sequence). Trimming stripped 2 bases from V and 2 bases from J, with 10 bases between. The CDR3 runs 14 residues.

This chain links TRBV7-9 with TRBJ2-1, with D possibly TRBD1 on 6 matching bases. V gave up 8 bases and J gave up 4 bases, with 9 bases separating them. The CDR3 runs to 12 residues. The germline V gene encodes CDR1 SEHNR and CDR2 FQNEAQ (reference sequence). The CDR3 nucleotides read TGTGCCAGCGGCAGGGGTTACAATGAGCAGTTCTTC. It yields the protein CASGRGYNEQFF.

This clone was observed a single time. This chain uses TRBV4-3 with TRBJ2-7, with 8 bases identical to TRBD2. Germline CDR1 and CDR2: LGHNA and YSLEER. The V segment lost 0 bases and the J segment 1 base; nucleotides outside the gene matches: 2. The CDR3 extends over 15 amino acids. CDR3 DNA: TGCGCCAGCAGCCAAGAGCGGGGGGCTTCCTACGAGCAGTACTTC. Translation gives CASSQERGASYEQYF.

This clone has only a few counts. V is TRBV24-1 and J is TRBJ1-1, with 10 bases fitting TRBD1. CDR3 size: 15 residues. The germline V gene has CDR1 KGHDR and CDR2 SFDVKD. Trimming cost V 3 bases and J 9 bases; bases outside gene matches: 9. CDR3 bases: TGTGCCACCAGTGATCCAATAAGGGACAGGGGTAAAGCTTTCTTT. Translating gives CATSDPIRDRGKAFF.